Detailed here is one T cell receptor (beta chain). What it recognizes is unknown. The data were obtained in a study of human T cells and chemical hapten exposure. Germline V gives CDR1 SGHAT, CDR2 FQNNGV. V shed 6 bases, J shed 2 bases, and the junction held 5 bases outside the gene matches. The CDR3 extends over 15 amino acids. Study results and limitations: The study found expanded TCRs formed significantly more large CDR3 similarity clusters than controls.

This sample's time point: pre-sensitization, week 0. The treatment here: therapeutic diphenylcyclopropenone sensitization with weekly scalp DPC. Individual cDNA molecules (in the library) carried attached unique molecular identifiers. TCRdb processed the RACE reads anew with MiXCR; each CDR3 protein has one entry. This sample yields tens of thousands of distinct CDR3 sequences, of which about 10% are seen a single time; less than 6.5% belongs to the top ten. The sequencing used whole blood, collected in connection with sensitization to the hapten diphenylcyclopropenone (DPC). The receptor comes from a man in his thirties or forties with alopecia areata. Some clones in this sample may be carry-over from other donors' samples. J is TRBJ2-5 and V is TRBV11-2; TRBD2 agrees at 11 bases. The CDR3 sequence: CASRAGTSGQETQYF. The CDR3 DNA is TGTGCCAGCAGAGCCGGGACTAGCGGACAAGAGACCCAGTACTTC.